A single sample is the source of the 22 T cell receptor beta chains below, sequenced in a study of T cell changes during pregnancy in multiple sclerosis. Produced via immunoSEQ multiplex PCR; TCRdb's table is partial and in-frame only. Here the sample spans approximately 31,000 clones, around 89% being singletons. Sequencing used CD8+ T cells from peripheral blood mononuclear cells, obtained in the second trimester of pregnancy. These TCRs come from a female donor with multiple sclerosis, enrolled in a pregnancy study.

The chain uses TRBV14 and TRBJ1-1; TRBD1 might be the D (5 bases). V lost 4 bases and J 0 bases, leaving 15 bases between the germline ends. Germline lookup yields CDR1 SGHDN and CDR2 FVKESK. The CDR3 has 16 residues. CDR3: CASSPQASPLNTEAFF. The CDR3, as DNA: TGTGCCAGCAGCCCACAGGCGTCACCCCTGAACACTGAAGCTTTCTTT.

V is TRBV5-4 and J is TRBJ1-5; D call uncertain. Germline assignment: CDR1 SGHNT and CDR2 YYREEE (reference sequence). The CDR3 loop spans 12 amino acids. V was pared by 0 bases and J by 10 bases, with 8 bases between. The CDR3 bases are TGTGCCAGCAGCTTGGGAGGAGGACCCCAGCATTTT. Translated: CASSLGGGPQHF. The whole variable domain, filled in from reference TRBV5-4 and TRBJ1-5, reads ETGVTQSPTHLIKTRGQQVTLRCSSQSGHNTVSWYQQALGQGPQFIFQYYREEENGRGNFPPRFSGLQFPNYSSELNVNALELDDSALYLCASSLGGGPQHFGDGTRLSIL.

This clone occurred once. The rearrangement uses TRBV28 and TRBJ2-2; the match to TRBD1 covers 8 bases. V was pared by 4 bases and J by 8 bases, with 3 bases of the junction left unmatched. This CDR3 has 13 residues. CDR1 MDHEN and CDR2 SYDVKM come from the germline V gene. The CDR3 DNA sequence: TGTGCCAGCAGTTCGGACAGGGTTGGGGAGCTGTTTTTT. Amino acid sequence: CASSSDRVGELFF.

This CDR3 reads CASSLSPAGIKETQYF. For the CDR3, the DNA is TGTGCCAGCAGCTTAAGTCCCGCAGGAATAAAAGAGACCCAGTACTTC. J is TRBJ2-5 and V is TRBV11-3; the D is unclear. Trimming pared 2 bases from V and 3 bases from J, leaving 16 bases between. The CDR3 length is 16 residues. Germline V gives CDR1 SGHNT, CDR2 YENEEA.

V is TRBV7-3 and J is TRBJ2-5; possible D gene TRBD1, 6 bases. Germline V gene data show CDR1 as SGHTA and CDR2 as FQGTGA. Trimming cost V 5 bases and J 2 bases, with 15 bases left between them. CDR3 length: 15 residues. For the CDR3, the DNA is TGTGCCAGCAGCCTATCGGGACATAGGCAAGAGACCCAGTACTTC. This translates into CASSLSGHRQETQYF. The full variable domain, rest sourced from reference TRBV7-3 and TRBJ2-5, is GAGVSQTPSNKVTEKGKYVELRCDPISGHTALYWYRQSLGQGPEFLIYFQGTGAADDSGLPNDRFFAVRPEGSVSTLKIQRTERGDSAVYLCASSLSGHRQETQYFGPGTRLLVL.

The gene calls are TRBV27 and TRBJ1-1; no reliable D call. The germline CDR1 and CDR2 sequences are MNHEY and SMNVEV (reference sequence). CDR3 length: 14 residues. Trimming took 1 base from V and 7 from J, leaving 13 bases between them. The CDR3 here is CASSLWRSANEAFF. For the CDR3, the DNA is TGTGCCAGCAGTTTATGGCGCTCAGCGAATGAAGCTTTCTTT.

The V call is TRBV4-3, the J call TRBJ2-2; D is unclear. Trimming pared 1 base from V and 3 bases from J, leaving 6 bases between. The CDR3 contains 14 residues. Looked up from germline, CDR1 is LGHNA and CDR2 is YSLEER. CDR3 protein: CASSQGRYTGELFF. In DNA form, the CDR3 reads TGCGCCAGCAGCCAAGGGAGATACACCGGGGAGCTGTTTTTT.

The rearrangement links TRBV27 to TRBJ1-5; 8 bases are a match to TRBD1. CDR1 MNHEY and CDR2 SMNVEV come from the germline V gene (reference sequence). The trim removed 2 bases at V and 4 bases at J, leaving 4 bases unmatched. This CDR3 is built from 15 residues. In nucleotides, the CDR3 is TGTGCCAGCAGTTTAGGGACAGGTGGTAATCAGCCCCAGCATTTT. The encoded protein is CASSLGTGGNQPQHF.

Regarding this clone: Additional DNA sequences in this sample encode the identical CDR3. The chain uses TRBV29-1 and TRBJ2-7; TRBD2 matches at 12 bases. With V trimmed by 7 bases and J by 5 bases, 21 bases remained unmatched. CDR3 length: 18 amino acids. Germline assignment: CDR1 SQVTM and CDR2 ANQGSEA. CDR3 in DNA: TGCAGCGCGAGACTAGCGGGAGCCACTTTTCGCCAAGAGGACGAGCAGTACTTC. It is translated as CSARLAGATFRQEDEQYF.

This chain connects TRBV4-2 to TRBJ2-7; TRBD1 is a possible D gene (6 bases). V was cut by 0 bases and J by 2 bases, with 11 bases left in between. The V gene's germline CDR1 is LGHNA and CDR2 YNFKEQ. CDR3 length: 15 residues. The CDR3 sequence is CASSQEVGTPYEQYF. The CDR3 DNA is TGTGCCAGCAGCCAAGAGGTCGGGACACCCTACGAGCAGTACTTC.

This clone appeared a single time. This chain uses TRBV4-3 with TRBJ1-3; D perhaps matches TRBD1 (5 bases). Germline CDR1 LGHNA, CDR2 YSLEER. With 5 bases removed from V and 0 bases from J, the gap between germline ends came to 11 bases. CDR3 length: 15 residues. The CDR3 nucleotides are TGCGCCAGCAGCGCAGGGATAAGCTCTGGAAACACCATATATTTT. As protein: CASSAGISSGNTIYF.

The chain combines TRBV29-1 with TRBJ1-2, with D unclear. This CDR3 has 12 amino acids. Germline V gene data show CDR1 as SQVTM and CDR2 as ANQGSEA. Trimming stripped 6 bases from V and 3 bases from J, with 11 bases between. CDR3 amino acids: CSVDREDYGYTF. The CDR3 DNA reads TGCAGCGTAGATCGGGAGGACTATGGCTACACCTTC.

V usage is TRBV11-2 and J usage is TRBJ2-7, with 7 bases identical to TRBD2. Per germline, CDR1 SGHAT and CDR2 FQNNGV. The junction had 9 bases not matched to a gene; V was cut back by 1 base and J by 6 bases. The CDR3 length is 15 residues. The CDR3 DNA reads TGTGCCAGCAGCTTAGTATCGGGAGGATACGGCGAGCAGTACTTC. This translates into CASSLVSGGYGEQYF.

In its sample, this clone ranks as medium-sized. The chain links TRBV29-1 to TRBJ2-7; TRBD2 agrees at 11 bases. The CDR3 is 14 amino acids. J lost 7 bases, V lost 6 bases, and 11 bases had no gene match. Per germline, CDR1 SQVTM and CDR2 ANQGSEA. CDR3 amino acids: CSVATSGALLEQYF. CDR3 nucleotides: TGCAGCGTCGCGACTAGCGGGGCCCTACTGGAGCAGTACTTC.

This sequence joins TRBV6-6 and TRBJ1-2; TRBD1 agrees at 8 bases. CDR1 MNHNY and CDR2 SVGAGI come from the germline V gene (reference sequence). V was clipped by 6 bases and J by 4 bases; unmatched bases: 7. The CDR3 sequence is 14 residues long. The DNA of the CDR3 is TGTGCCAGCAGCCCAGGGGGCGGTTTCTATGGCTACACCTTC. As protein: CASSPGGGFYGYTF.

The chain recombines TRBV27 with TRBJ2-1; D is ambiguous. The length of the CDR3 is 15 residues. Germline CDR1 MNHEY, CDR2 SMNVEV (reference sequence). The V end was cut by 2 bases, the J end by 10 bases, with 18 bases between. The CDR3 is CASSLSPIPNREQFF. As DNA, the CDR3 is TGTGCCAGCAGTTTAAGCCCCATCCCAAACCGGGAGCAGTTCTTC.

This rearrangement joins TRBV27 to TRBJ2-1, with a tentative D call TRBD1 (5 bases). In germline, CDR1 is MNHEY, CDR2 SMNVEV (reference sequence). The CDR3 runs to 12 residues. The V end was cut by 3 bases, the J end by 8 bases, with 8 bases between. The CDR3 region is CASSFLGDEQFF. The DNA for the CDR3 is TGTGCCAGCAGTTTTTTAGGGGATGAGCAGTTCTTC.

The chain couples TRBV25-1 to TRBJ2-3, with D possibly matching TRBD1 (5 bases). V gave up 1 base and J gave up 3 bases, with 11 bases separating them. Germline V CDR1 and CDR2: MGHDK, SYGVNS. The CDR3 consists of 15 residues. In DNA form, the CDR3 reads TGTGCCAGCAGTGAATCTAGGGGTGGTACAGATACGCAGTATTTT. Translation: CASSESRGGTDTQYF. The entire variable domain, with the rest obtained from reference TRBV25-1 and TRBJ2-3, is as follows: EADIYQTPRYLVIGTGKKITLECSQTMGHDKMYWYQQDPGMELHLIHYSYGVNSTEKGDLSSESTVSRIRTEHFPLTLESARPSHTSQYLCASSESRGGTDTQYFGPGTRLTVL.

The V gene is TRBV27, the J gene TRBJ2-1; 11 bases match TRBD2. With 3 bases clipped from V and 6 bases from J, the junction kept 10 bases outside the gene matches. This CDR3 spans 17 amino acids. The V gene's germline CDR1 is MNHEY and CDR2 SMNVEV (reference sequence). The CDR3 DNA reads as TGTGCCAGCAGTTTGCCAGACCAGGGACTAGCGGTCAATGAGCAGTTCTTC. It is translated as CASSLPDQGLAVNEQFF.

The chain uses TRBV6-5 and TRBJ2-1, with TRBD2 identical over 7 bases. The CDR3 is made up of 14 amino acids. Germline CDR1 MNHEY, CDR2 SVGAGI. With 6 bases clipped from V and 0 bases from J, the junction kept 2 bases outside the gene matches. The CDR3 here is CASSPGGSYNEQFF. For the CDR3, the DNA is TGTGCCAGCAGCCCGGGAGGCTCCTACAATGAGCAGTTCTTC.

The V call is TRBV30, the J call TRBJ2-2; D is ambiguous. This CDR3 region has 12 residues. CDR1 GTSNPN and CDR2 SVGIG come from the germline V gene (reference sequence). The V end was cut by 2 bases, the J end by 5 bases, with 6 bases between. The CDR3 here is CAWSPLTGELFF. The CDR3 region has the DNA TGTGCCTGGAGTCCGCTAACCGGGGAGCTGTTTTTT. Filled out from reference TRBV30 and TRBJ2-2, the complete variable domain reads SQTIHQWPATLVQPVGSPLSLECTVEGTSNPNLYWYRQAAGRGLQLLFYSVGIGQISSEVPQNLSASRPQDRQFILSSKKLLLSDSGFYLCAWSPLTGELFFGEGSRLTVL.

The V gene is TRBV6-1, the J gene TRBJ1-6; D ambiguous. CDR3 length equals 15 residues. V was cut by 7 bases and J by 5 bases, with 15 bases left in between. CDR1 is MNHNS and CDR2 is SASEGT in the germline V gene. CDR3 sequence reads: CASTREGADNSPLHF. Here the CDR3 DNA reads TGTGCCAGCACCCGGGAGGGCGCAGATAATTCACCCCTCCACTTT.